Listed here is a single TCR beta chain. As yet, its antigen is unknown. This sample is part of a study of T cell responses to AZD1222 COVID-19 vaccine. Overall study results and limits: Baseline seropositivity occurred in only 5 or 6 AZD1222 recipients. Donors were mostly white British, more females; clonal diversity possibly underestimated. Elevations in Spike-specific TCR breadth and depth followed administration of two AZD1222 doses. Unmutated variant regions reportedly attract nearly half of all spike-specific TCRs.

Sequenced by immunoSEQ multiplex PCR; TCRdb stores in-frame clones only, minus some. This sample carries around 190,000 clones, 70% to 90% of them seen once, and the ten largest clones take approximately 0.5%. CDR3 size: 13 residues. After removal of 5 bases from V and 2 bases from J, the junction contained 3 bases not matched to a gene. Germline loops: CDR1 SGHAT, CDR2 FQNNGV. The rearrangement joins TRBV11-2 to TRBJ2-7, with 7 positions matching TRBD1. Sequenced material: peripheral blood, taken on day 0 of AZD1222 vaccination. This receptor was taken from an adult in good health. The CDR3 loop is CASSTDRTYEQYF. The DNA of the CDR3 is TGTGCCAGCAGCACGGACAGGACCTACGAGCAGTACTTC. Full variable domain (remainder filled in from reference TRBV11-2 and TRBJ2-7): EAGVAQSPRYKIIEKRQSVAFWCNPISGHATLYWYQQILGQGPKLLIQFQNNGVVDDSQLPKDRFSAERLKGVDSTLKIQPAKLEDSAVYLCASSTDRTYEQYFGPGTRLTVT.